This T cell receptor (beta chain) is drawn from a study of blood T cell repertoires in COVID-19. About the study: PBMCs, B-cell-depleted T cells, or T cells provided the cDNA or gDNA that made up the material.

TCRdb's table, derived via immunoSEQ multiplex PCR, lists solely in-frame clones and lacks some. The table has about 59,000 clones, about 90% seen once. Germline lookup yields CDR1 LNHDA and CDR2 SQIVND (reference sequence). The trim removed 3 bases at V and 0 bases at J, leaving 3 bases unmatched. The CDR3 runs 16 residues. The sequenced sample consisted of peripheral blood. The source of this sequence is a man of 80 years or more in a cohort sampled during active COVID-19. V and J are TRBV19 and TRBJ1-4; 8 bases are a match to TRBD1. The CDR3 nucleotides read TGTGCCAGTAGTATCCGACAGGGGACAACTAATGAAAAACTGTTTTTT. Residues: CASSIRQGTTNEKLFF.